Below, 16 T cell receptor beta chains from the same sample are listed, as sequenced in a study of CD8+ T cells in alopecia areata. RNA was isolated and reverse transcribed to cDNA, the sequencing template. Measured with immunoSEQ multiplex PCR; TCRdb has only the in-frame clones, and not every one. The sample shows some 56,000 clones, 90% to 97% of them seen only once. Here the sequenced sample was CD8+ T cells sorted from blood, taken at week 0. The receptor set was obtained from a human donor with alopecia areata.

The V call is TRBV27, the J call TRBJ2-1; TRBD2 agrees at 8 bases. CDR3 length equals 17 residues. Germline-derived CDR1 and CDR2 are MNHEY and SMNVEV (reference sequence). The J segment lost 0 bases and the V segment lost 0 bases, leaving 4 bases of the junction unmatched. The CDR3 nucleotides are TGTGCCAGCAGTTTATCCGGGGGGGGAAGCTCCTACAATGAGCAGTTCTTC. Translating it yields CASSLSGGGSSYNEQFF.

The rearrangement uses TRBV4-3 and TRBJ2-1, with D tentatively TRBD1 or TRBD2 (7 bases each). CDR3 length equals 15 residues. The V gene lost 4 bases and the J gene lost 5 bases, with 15 bases spanning the gap. Germline V CDR1 and CDR2: LGHNA, YSLEER. CDR3 in DNA: TGCGCCAGCAGCCTATGGGGGGGGACAGACAATGAGCAGTTCTTC. Amino acid sequence: CASSLWGGTDNEQFF.

Only one count was recorded for this clone. The rearrangement links TRBV4-2 to TRBJ2-7, with TRBD1 identical over 9 bases. The CDR3 sequence is 15 residues long. V was pared by 2 bases and J by 5 bases, with 7 bases of the junction left unmatched. CDR1 LGHNA and CDR2 YNFKEQ come from the germline V gene. The CDR3 DNA reads TGTGCCAGCAGCCAACCGGGACAGGGCCCTAACGAGCAGTACTTC. Its translation is CASSQPGQGPNEQYF.

This clone has a single count. The CDR3: CASSHFSGGPRETQYF. The CDR3 nucleotides are TGTGCCAGCAGTCATTTTAGCGGGGGCCCTCGAGAGACCCAGTACTTC. This chain links TRBV9 with TRBJ2-5; TRBD2 agrees at 9 bases. Germline values: CDR1 SGDLS, CDR2 YYNGEE. The CDR3 sequence is 16 residues long. Trimming cost V 5 bases and J 4 bases; bases outside gene matches: 12.

J is TRBJ2-1 and V is TRBV6-5, with TRBD2 identical over 15 bases. This CDR3 has 15 residues. Germline CDR1 is MNHEY and CDR2 is SVGAGI. V trimming: 4 bases; J trimming: 7 bases; junction bases outside the gene matches: 2. The CDR3 is CASSWTSGGANEQFF. The CDR3 DNA reads as TGTGCCAGCAGTTGGACTAGCGGGGGGGCTAATGAGCAGTTCTTC.

The chain is built from TRBV27 and TRBJ2-7, with 8 bases lining up with TRBD2. Germline trimming cut 8 bases from V and 3 bases from J; bases unmatched to any gene: 18. From germline, CDR1 is MNHEY and CDR2 SMNVEV (reference sequence). This CDR3 is built from 17 residues. The DNA of the CDR3 is TGTGCCAGCGGGTTTTTGGATAAGCGGGGGCTGCACTACGAGCAGTACTTC. This translates into CASGFLDKRGLHYEQYF.

This clone turned up a few times. The chain joins TRBV7-8 to TRBJ2-5; no definite D call. Looked up from germline, CDR1 is SGHVS and CDR2 is FQNEAQ. This CDR3 has 13 amino acids. V gave up 1 base and J gave up 4 bases, with 7 bases separating them. CDR3 DNA sequence: TGTGCCAGCAGCTTAGGGGTGGGAGAGACCCAGTACTTC. Translating gives CASSLGVGETQYF.

This CDR3 is CATSRDRRTGQIYGYTF. As DNA, the CDR3 is TGTGCCACCAGCAGAGATAGGAGGACAGGGCAGATCTATGGCTACACCTTC. The rearrangement joins TRBV15 to TRBJ1-2; 8 bases match TRBD1. V was clipped by 0 bases and J by 4 bases; unmatched bases: 10. This CDR3 spans 17 amino acids. Germline CDR1 and CDR2: LNHNV and YYDKDF (reference sequence). The full variable domain, in which reference TRBV15 and TRBJ1-2 provide the parts outside the CDR3, is DAMVIQNPRYQVTQFGKPVTLSCSQTLNHNVMYWYQQKSSQAPKLLFHYYDKDFNNEADTPDNFQSRRPNTSFCFLDIRSPGLGDTAMYLCATSRDRRTGQIYGYTFGSGTRLTVV.

This clone was picked up one time. The V and J genes are TRBV9 and TRBJ2-7, with a tentative D call TRBD2 (5 bases). This CDR3 is built from 15 residues. The V and J ends lost 0 bases and 0 bases respectively, with 10 bases between them. Looked up from germline, CDR1 is SGDLS and CDR2 is YYNGEE. The CDR3 sequence is CASSVEVGSSYEQYF. CDR3 DNA: TGTGCCAGCAGCGTAGAAGTAGGGAGCTCCTACGAGCAGTACTTC.

The chain combines TRBV11-2 with TRBJ2-7; a possible D gene is TRBD1 (5 bases). The germline V gene encodes CDR1 SGHAT and CDR2 FQNNGV. The CDR3 is made up of 15 amino acids. Trimming took 0 bases from V and 3 from J, leaving 12 bases between them. DNA of the CDR3: TGTGCCAGCAGCTTAGATGCGAGCAGGGTCTACGAGCAGTACTTC. Translated, it gives CASSLDASRVYEQYF.

This chain connects TRBV4-3 to TRBJ2-5; a possible D gene is TRBD1 (6 bases). The V gene's germline CDR1 is LGHNA and CDR2 YSLEER. The V gene lost 3 bases and the J gene lost 2 bases, with 13 bases spanning the gap. The CDR3 contains 15 residues. Here the CDR3 DNA reads TGCGCCAGCAGCCAGCTCTATGGACAGCAAGAGACCCAGTACTTC. It translates to CASSQLYGQQETQYF.

The rearrangement uses TRBV6-6 and TRBJ2-7; D is perhaps TRBD1 or TRBD2 (5 bases each). Germline loops: CDR1 MNHNY, CDR2 SVGAGI (reference sequence). This CDR3 region has 13 residues. Trimming removed 8 bases from V and 2 bases from J, with 13 bases in between. In DNA form, the CDR3 reads TGTGCCAGCTCGGGGCGATACACCTACGAGCAGTACTTC. Translating gives CASSGRYTYEQYF.

The genes are TRBV13 and TRBJ2-1; 13 bases line up with TRBD2. Germline V gene data show CDR1 as PRHDT and CDR2 as FYEKMQ (reference sequence). The ends lost 0 bases at V and 2 bases at J; junction bases unmatched: 10. The CDR3 length is 20 residues. CDR3 nucleotide sequence: TGTGCCAGCAGCTTAGGCCCTGAACTAGCGGGGGGGTCTGCCTACAATGAGCAGTTCTTC. The encoded protein is CASSLGPELAGGSAYNEQFF.

V gene TRBV19 combines with J gene TRBJ2-5; the match to TRBD2 covers 7 bases. The ends lost 5 bases at V and 4 bases at J; junction bases unmatched: 4. The CDR3 sequence is 13 residues long. In germline, CDR1 is LNHDA, CDR2 SQIVND (reference sequence). CDR3 nucleotides: TGTGCCAGTAGTCCGACTAGCCGAGAGACCCAGTACTTC. As protein: CASSPTSRETQYF.

This chain's CDR3 is CASSLALAGEETQYF. The CDR3 nucleotides read TGTGCCAGCAGCTTAGCACTAGCGGGGGAAGAGACCCAGTACTTC. This rearrangement joins TRBV7-8 to TRBJ2-5; TRBD2 matches 11 bases. CDR3 length: 15 amino acids. V dropped 0 bases and J dropped 3; count of bases not matched to a gene: 0. In germline, CDR1 is SGHVS, CDR2 FQNEAQ.

This chain joins TRBV4-1 and TRBJ1-2, with 8 bases fitting TRBD1. CDR1 MGHRA and CDR2 YSYEKL come from the germline V gene. CDR3 length: 16 residues. The V and J ends lost 4 bases and 6 bases, in that order; junction bases with no gene match: 13. This chain's CDR3 is CASSRLLLQGADGYTF. The CDR3 coding sequence is TGCGCCAGCAGCCGCCTACTCCTCCAGGGGGCAGATGGCTACACCTTC.